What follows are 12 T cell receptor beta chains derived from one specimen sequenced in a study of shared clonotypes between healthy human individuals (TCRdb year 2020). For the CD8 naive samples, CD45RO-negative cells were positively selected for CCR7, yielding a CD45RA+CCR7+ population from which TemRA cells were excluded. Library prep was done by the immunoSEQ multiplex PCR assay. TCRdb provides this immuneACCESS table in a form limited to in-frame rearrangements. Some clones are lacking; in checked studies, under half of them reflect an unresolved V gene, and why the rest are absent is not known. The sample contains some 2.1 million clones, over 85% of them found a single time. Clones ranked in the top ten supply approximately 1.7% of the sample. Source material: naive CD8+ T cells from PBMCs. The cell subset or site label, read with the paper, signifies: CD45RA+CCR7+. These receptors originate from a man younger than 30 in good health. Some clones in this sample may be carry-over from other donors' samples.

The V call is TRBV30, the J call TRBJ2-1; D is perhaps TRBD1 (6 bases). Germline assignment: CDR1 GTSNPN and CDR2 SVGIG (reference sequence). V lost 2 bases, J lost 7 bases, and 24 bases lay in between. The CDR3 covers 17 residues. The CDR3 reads CAWSFHAGVDLKNEQFF. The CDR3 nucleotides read TGTGCCTGGAGTTTCCATGCAGGGGTAGATTTGAAGAATGAGCAGTTCTTC.

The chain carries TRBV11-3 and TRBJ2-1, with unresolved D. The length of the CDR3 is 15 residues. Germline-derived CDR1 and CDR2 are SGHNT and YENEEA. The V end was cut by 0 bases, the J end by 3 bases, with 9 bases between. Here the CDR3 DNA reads TGTGCCAGCAGCTTAGACTCACCCCACTACAATGAGCAGTTCTTC. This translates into CASSLDSPHYNEQFF.

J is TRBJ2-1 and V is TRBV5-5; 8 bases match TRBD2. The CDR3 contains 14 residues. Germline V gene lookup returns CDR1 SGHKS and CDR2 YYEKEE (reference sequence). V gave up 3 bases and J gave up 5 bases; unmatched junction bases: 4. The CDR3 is CASSWGGGNNEQFF. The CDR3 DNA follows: TGTGCCAGCAGCTGGGGCGGGGGGAACAATGAGCAGTTCTTC.

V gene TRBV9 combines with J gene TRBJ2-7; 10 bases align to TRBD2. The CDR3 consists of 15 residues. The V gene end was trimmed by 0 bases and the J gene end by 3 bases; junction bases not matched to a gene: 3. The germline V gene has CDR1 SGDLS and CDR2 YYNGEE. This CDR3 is CASSVGIAGGYEQYF. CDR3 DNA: TGTGCCAGCAGCGTAGGGATAGCGGGAGGCTACGAGCAGTACTTC.

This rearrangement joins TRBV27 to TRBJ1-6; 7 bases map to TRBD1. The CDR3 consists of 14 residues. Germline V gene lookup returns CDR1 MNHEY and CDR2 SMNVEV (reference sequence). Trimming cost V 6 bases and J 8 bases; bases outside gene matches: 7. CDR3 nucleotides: TGTGCCAGCAGAGCGACAGGGAGCTATTCACCCCTCCACTTT. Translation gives CASRATGSYSPLHF.

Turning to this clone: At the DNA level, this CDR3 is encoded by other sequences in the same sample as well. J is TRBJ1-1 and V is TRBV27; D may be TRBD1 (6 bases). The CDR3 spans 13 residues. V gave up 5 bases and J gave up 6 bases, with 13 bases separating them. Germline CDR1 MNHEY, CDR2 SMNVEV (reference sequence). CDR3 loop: CASSLWGAPEAFF. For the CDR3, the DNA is TGTGCCAGCAGTCTTTGGGGGGCACCTGAAGCTTTCTTT.

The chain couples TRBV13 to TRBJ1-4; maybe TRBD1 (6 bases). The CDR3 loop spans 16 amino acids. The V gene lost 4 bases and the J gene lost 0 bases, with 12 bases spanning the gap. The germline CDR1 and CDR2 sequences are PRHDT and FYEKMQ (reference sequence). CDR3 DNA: TGTGCCAGCAGCTGGGGGGCGCGCGCAACTAATGAAAAACTGTTTTTT. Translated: CASSWGARATNEKLFF.

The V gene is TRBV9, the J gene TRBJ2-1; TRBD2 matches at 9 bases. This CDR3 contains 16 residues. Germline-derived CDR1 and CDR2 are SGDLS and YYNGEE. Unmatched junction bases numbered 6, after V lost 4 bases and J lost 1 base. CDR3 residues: CASSNIAGASYNEQFF. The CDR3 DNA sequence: TGTGCCAGCAGCAATATAGCGGGAGCTTCCTACAATGAGCAGTTCTTC.

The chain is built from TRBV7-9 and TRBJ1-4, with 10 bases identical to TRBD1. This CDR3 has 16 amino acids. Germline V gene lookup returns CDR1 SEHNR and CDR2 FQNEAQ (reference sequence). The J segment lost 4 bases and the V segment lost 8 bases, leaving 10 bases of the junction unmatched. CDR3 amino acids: CASVRTGGFFNEKLFF. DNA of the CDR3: TGTGCCAGCGTCCGGACAGGGGGTTTCTTTAATGAAAAACTGTTTTTT.

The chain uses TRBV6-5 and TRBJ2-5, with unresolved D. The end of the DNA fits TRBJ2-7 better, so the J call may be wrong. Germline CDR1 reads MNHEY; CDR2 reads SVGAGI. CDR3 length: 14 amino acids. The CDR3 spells CASSPSFSSYEQYF. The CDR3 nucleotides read TGTGCCAGCAGTCCCTCGTTCAGCTCCTACGAGCAGTACTTC.

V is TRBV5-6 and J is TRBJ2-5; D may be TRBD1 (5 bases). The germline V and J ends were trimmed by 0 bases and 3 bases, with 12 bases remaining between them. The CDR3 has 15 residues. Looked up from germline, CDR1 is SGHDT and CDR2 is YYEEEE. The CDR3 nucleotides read TGTGCCAGCAGCTTGGAGGTGGGCAGGGAAGAGACCCAGTACTTC. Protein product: CASSLEVGREETQYF. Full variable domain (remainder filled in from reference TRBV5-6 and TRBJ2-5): DAGVTQSPTHLIKTRGQQVTLRCSPKSGHDTVSWYQQALGQGPQFIFQYYEEEERQRGNFPDRFSGHQFPNYSSELNVNALLLGDSALYLCASSLEVGREETQYFGPGTRLLVL.

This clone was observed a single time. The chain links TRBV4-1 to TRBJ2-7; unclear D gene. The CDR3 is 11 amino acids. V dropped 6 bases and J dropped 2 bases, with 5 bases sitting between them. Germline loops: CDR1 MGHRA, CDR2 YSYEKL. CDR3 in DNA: TGCGCCAGCAGGGGAACCTACGAGCAGTACTTC. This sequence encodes CASRGTYEQYF.